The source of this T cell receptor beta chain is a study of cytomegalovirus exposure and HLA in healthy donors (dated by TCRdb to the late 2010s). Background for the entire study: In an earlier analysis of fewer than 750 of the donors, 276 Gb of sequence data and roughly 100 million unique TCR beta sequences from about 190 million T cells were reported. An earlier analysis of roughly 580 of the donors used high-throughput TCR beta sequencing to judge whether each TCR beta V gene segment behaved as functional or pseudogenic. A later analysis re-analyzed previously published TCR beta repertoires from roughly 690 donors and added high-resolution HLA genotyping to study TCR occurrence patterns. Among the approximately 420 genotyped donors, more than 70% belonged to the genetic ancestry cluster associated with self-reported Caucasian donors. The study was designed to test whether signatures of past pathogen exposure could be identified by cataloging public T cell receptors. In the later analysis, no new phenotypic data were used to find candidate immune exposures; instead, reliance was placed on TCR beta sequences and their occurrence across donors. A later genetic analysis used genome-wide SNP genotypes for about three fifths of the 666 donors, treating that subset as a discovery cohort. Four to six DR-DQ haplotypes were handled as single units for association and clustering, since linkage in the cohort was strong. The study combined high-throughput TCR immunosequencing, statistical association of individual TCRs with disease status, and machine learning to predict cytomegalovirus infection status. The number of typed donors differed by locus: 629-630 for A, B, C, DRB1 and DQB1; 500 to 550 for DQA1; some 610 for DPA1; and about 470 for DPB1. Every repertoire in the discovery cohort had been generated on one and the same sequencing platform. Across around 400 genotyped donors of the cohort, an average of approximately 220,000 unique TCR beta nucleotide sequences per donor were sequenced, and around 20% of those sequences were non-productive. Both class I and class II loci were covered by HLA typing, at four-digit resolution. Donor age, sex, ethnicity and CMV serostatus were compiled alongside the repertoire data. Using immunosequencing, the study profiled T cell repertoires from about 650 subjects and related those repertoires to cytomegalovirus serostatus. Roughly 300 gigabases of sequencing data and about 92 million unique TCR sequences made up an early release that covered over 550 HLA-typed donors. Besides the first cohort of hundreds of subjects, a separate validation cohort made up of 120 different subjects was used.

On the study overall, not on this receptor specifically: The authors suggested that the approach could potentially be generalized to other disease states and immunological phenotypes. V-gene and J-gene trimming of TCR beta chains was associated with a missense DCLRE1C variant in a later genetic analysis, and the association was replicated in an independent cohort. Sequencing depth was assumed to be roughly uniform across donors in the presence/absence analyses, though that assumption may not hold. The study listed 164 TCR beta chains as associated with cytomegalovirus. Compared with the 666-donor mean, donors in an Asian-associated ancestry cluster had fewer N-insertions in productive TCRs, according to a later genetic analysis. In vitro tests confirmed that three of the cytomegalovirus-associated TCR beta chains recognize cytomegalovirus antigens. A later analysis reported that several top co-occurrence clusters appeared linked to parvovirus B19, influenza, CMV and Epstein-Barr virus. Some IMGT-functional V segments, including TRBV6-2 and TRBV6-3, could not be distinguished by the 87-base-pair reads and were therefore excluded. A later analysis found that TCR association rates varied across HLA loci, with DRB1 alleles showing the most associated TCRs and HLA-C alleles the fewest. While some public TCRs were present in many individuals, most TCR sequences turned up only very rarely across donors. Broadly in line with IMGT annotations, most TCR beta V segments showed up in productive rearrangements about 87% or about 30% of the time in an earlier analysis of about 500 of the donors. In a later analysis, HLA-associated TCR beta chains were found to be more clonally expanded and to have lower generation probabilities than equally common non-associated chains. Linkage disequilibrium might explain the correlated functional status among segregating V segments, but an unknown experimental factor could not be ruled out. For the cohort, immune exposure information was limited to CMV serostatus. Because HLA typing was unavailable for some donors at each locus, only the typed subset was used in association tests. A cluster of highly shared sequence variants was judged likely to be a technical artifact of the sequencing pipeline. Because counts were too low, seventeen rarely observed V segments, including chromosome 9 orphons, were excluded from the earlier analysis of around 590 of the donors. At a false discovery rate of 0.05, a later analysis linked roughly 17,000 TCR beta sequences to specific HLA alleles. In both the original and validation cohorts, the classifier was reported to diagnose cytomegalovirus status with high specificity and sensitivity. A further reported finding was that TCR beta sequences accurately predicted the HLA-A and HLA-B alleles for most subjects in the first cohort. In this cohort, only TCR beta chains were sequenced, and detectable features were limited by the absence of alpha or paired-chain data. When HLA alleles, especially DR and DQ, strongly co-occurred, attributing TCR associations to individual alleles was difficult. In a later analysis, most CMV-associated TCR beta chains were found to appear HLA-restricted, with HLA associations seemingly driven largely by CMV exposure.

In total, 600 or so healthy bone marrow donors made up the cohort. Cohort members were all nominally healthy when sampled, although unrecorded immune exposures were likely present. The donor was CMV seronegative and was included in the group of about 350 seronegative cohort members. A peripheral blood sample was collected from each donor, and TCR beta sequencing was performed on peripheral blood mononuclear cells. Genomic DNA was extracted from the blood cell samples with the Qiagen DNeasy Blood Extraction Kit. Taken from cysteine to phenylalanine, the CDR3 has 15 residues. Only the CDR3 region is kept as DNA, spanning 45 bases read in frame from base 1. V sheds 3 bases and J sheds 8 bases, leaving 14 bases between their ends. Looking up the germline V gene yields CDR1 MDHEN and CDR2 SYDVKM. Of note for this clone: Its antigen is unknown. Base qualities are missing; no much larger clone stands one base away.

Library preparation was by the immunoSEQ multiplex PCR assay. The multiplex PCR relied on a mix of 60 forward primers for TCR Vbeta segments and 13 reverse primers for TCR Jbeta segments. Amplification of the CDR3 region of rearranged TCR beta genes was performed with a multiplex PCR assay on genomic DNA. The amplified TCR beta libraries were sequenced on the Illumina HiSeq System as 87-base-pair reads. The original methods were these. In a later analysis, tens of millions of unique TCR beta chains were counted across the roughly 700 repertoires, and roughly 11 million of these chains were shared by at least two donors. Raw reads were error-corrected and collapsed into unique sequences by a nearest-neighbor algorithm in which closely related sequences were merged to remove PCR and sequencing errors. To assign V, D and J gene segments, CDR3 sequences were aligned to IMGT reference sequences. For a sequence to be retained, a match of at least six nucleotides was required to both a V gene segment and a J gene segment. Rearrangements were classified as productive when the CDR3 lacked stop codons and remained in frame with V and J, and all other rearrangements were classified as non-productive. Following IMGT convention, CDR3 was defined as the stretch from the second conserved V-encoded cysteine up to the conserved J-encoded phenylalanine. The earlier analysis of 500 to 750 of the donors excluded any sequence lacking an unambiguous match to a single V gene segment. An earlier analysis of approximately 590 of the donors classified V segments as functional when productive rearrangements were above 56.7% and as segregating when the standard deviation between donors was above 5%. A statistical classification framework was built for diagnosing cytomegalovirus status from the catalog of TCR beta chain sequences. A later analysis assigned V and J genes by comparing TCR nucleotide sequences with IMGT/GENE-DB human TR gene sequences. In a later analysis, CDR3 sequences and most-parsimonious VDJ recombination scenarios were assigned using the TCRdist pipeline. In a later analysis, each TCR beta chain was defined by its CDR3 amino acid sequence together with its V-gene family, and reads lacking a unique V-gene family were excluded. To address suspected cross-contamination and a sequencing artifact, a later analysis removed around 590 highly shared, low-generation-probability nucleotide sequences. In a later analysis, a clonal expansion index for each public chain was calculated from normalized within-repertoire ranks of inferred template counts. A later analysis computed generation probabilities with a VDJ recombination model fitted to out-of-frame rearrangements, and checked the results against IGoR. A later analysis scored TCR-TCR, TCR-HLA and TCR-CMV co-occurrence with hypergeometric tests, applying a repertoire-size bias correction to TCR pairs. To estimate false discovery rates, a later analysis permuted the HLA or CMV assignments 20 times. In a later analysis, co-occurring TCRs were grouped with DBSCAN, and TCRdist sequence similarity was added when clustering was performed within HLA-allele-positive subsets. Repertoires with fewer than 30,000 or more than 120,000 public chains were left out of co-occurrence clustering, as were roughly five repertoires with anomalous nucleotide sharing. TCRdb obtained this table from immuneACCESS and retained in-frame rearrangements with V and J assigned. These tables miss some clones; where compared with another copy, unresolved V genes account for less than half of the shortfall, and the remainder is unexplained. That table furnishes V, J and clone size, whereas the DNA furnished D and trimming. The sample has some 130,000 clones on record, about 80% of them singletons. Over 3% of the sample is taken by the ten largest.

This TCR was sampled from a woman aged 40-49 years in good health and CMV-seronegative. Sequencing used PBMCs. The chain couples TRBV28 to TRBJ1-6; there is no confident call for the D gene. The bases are TGTGCCAGCAGTTTGGCGGGCTTCCCTGATTCACCCCTCCACTTT. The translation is CASSLAGFPDSPLHF.